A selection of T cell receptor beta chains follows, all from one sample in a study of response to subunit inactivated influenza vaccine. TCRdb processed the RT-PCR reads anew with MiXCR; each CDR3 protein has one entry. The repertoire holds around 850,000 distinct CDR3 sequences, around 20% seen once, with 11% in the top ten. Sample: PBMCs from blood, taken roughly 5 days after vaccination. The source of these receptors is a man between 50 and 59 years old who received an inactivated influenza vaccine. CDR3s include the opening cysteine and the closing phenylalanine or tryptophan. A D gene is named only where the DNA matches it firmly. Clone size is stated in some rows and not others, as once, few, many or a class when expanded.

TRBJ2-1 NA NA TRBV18 TGTGCCAGCTCACCTTATTCGACCAATGAGCAGTTCTTC CASSPYSTNEQFF
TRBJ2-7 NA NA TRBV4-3 TGCGCCAGCAGCCAAGTTTTCCGTAGCTCCTACGAGCAGTACTTC CASSQVFRSSYEQYF
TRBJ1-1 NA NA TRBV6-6 TGTGCCAGCGCAGAGGGAAGGATGACTGAAGCTTTCTTT CASAEGRMTEAFF
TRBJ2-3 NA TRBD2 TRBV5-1 TGCGCCAGCAGCTTGGTTACGCGGGGGGTAGGGACAGATACGCAGTATTTT CASSLVTRGVGTDTQYF
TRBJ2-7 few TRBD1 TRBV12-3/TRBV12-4 TGTGCCAGCAAGGGGACAGGGTACCACGAGCAGTACTTC CASKGTGYHEQYF
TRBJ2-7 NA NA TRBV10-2 TGCGCCAGCAGTGTTTGGGGGGAGCAGTACTTC CASSVWGEQYF
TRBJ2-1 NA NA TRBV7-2 TGTGCCAGCAGCCTACCGGGACAACCTGAGCAGTTCTTC CASSLPGQPEQFF
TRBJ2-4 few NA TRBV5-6 TGTGCCAGCAGCTTAAACGGGAGAATGTCGGCCAAAAACATTCAGTACTTC CASSLNGRMSAKNIQYF
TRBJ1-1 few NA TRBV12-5 TGTGCTAGTGGTTTGACGGGGGGGAAAGCGAACACTGAAGCTTTCTTT CASGLTGGKANTEAFF
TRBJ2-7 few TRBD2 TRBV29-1 TGCAGCGTTGACGGGGGGGGCTACGAGCAGTACTTC CSVDGGGYEQYF
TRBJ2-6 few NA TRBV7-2 TGTGCCAGCAGCTTATCGTGGGGTACTGGGGTCAACGTCCTGACTTTC CASSLSWGTGVNVLTF
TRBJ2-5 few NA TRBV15 TGTGCCACCAGCAGCAGGGGTTCAGGGGAGACCCAGTACTTC CATSSRGSGETQYF
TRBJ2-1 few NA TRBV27 TGTGCCAGCAGTTCCGAGGGATTCCCCCTCCATGAGCAGTTCTTC CASSSEGFPLHEQFF
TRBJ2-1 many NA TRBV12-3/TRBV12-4 TGTGCCAGCAGCCAGGGGAACGGGGGTGAGCAGTTCTTC CASSQGNGGEQFF
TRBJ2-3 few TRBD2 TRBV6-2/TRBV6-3 TGTGCCAGCAGTTACTCATTCCGGACTAGCGGATATTCTGCTGGCACAGATACGCAGTATTTT CASSYSFRTSGYSAGTDTQYF
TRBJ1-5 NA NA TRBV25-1 TGTGCCAGCAGTGAATATGACAGGTCGACCCAGCATTTT CASSEYDRSTQHF
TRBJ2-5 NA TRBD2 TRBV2 TGTGCCAGCAGTGAATCTAGAAGCGGGGGAGAGACCCAGTACTTC CASSESRSGGETQYF
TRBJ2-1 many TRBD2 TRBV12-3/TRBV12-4 TGTGCCAGCAGTTTAGATCTAGCGGGTAACTACAATGAGCAGTTCTTC CASSLDLAGNYNEQFF
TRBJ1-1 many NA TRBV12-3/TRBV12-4 TGTGCCAGCAGTTTATCTGGAACTGAAGCTTTCTTT CASSLSGTEAFF
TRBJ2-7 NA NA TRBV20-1 TGCAGTGCTAGTTGGGCTCAGGATTATGGTGAGCAGTACTTC CSASWAQDYGEQYF
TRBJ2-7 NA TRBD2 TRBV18 TGTGCCAGCTCACCACCGATGCGGGGGGGCCTGGGGAACGAGCAGTACTTC CASSPPMRGGLGNEQYF
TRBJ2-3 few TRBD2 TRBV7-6 TGTGCCAGCAGTACCGGGACTAGCGGAGTCGCAGATACGCAGTATTTT CASSTGTSGVADTQYF
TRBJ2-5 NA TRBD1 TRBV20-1 TGCAGTGCTAATCCCGGACAGGGGGTCATAAAGACCCAGTACTTC CSANPGQGVIKTQYF
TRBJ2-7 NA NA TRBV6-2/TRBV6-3 TGTGCCAGCAGTCCCCCGGGTTCCTACTACGAGCAGTACTTC CASSPPGSYYEQYF
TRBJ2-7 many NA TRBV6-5 TGTGCCAGCAGTTACTACAAAGGCTACGAGCAGTACTTC CASSYYKGYEQYF
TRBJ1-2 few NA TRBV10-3 TGTGCCATCAGTGAGAAGGACCGGCTCGCTAACTATGGCTACACCTTC CAISEKDRLANYGYTF
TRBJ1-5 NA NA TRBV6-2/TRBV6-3 TGTGCCAGCACCCTTACCACCCGGCAGCCCCAGCATTTT CASTLTTRQPQHF
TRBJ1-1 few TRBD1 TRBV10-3 TGTGCCGCCGGACAGGACAACACTGAAGCTTTCTTT CAAGQDNTEAFF
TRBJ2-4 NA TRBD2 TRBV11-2 TGTGCCAGCAGCCCGAAGGGACTAGCGGGAGGGATAGCCAAAAACATTCAGTACTTC CASSPKGLAGGIAKNIQYF
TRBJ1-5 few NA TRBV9 TGTGCCAGCAGCGTGGCGGGTTCCAATCAGCCCCAGCATTTT CASSVAGSNQPQHF
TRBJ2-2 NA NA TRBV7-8 TGTGCCAGCAGCAACCCGCTCAGGGAAACCACCGGGGAGCTGTTTTTT CASSNPLRETTGELFF
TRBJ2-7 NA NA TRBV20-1 TGCAGTGCTAGAGTGTCACAGCATCGCTACGAGCAGTACTTC CSARVSQHRYEQYF
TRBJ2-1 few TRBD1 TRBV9 TGTGCCAGCAGCGTCGACAGGGTGTCCTACAATGAGCAGTTCTTC CASSVDRVSYNEQFF
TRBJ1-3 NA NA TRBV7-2 TGTGCCAGCAGCCCATTCGGGGGAAACACCATATATTTT CASSPFGGNTIYF
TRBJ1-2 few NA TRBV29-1 TGCAGCGTTGAAGGCCAGGGAAGGGGTGGCTACACCTTC CSVEGQGRGGYTF
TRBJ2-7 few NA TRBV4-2 TGTGCCAGCAGCCAAGTGAACGTAGAGACTAGATCCTACGAGCAGTACTTC CASSQVNVETRSYEQYF
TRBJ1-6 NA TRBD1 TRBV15 TGTGCCACCAGCACGATGGACAGGTCATATTCACCCCTCCACTTT CATSTMDRSYSPLHF
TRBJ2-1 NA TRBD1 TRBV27 TGTGCCAGCAGTTTATTGTCGGTTGGGGACAGCCGGTCCAATGAGCAGTTCTTC CASSLLSVGDSRSNEQFF
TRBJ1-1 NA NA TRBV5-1 TGCGCCAGCAGCTTGGGAACAGGGCTCACTGAAGCTTTCTTT CASSLGTGLTEAFF
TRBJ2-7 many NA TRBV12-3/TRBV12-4 TGTGCCAGCAGTTCCAGAAACTACGAGCAGTACTTC CASSSRNYEQYF
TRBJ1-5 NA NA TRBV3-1 TGTGCCAGCAGCCAAGACTCAGTTTATCAGCCCCAGCATTTT CASSQDSVYQPQHF
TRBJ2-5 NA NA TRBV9 TGTGCCAGCAGCGTGATCGGGGGAGAGACCCAGTACTTC CASSVIGGETQYF
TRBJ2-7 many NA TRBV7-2 TGTGCCAGCAGCCCCTCGGGCGTTATGGGCGTGCAGTACTTC CASSPSGVMGVQYF
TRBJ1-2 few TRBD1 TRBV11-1 TGTGCCAGCAGCGCCACACCGGACAGGGGACATGGCTACACCTTC CASSATPDRGHGYTF
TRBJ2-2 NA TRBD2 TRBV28 TGTGCCAGCAGTTCTCCGGGACTAGCGACTAAACGGCCCGGGGAGCTGTTTTTT CASSSPGLATKRPGELFF
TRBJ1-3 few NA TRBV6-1 TGTGCCAGCAGTGAATGGGCGGGGGCATCTGGAAACACCATATATTTT CASSEWAGASGNTIYF
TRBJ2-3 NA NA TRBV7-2 TGTGCCAGCAGCCCAACGCGGGGGCACACAGATACGCAGTATTTT CASSPTRGHTDTQYF
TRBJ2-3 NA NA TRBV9 TGTGCCAGCAGCGTAGGGGTGGGAAAGACAGATACGCAGTATTTT CASSVGVGKTDTQYF